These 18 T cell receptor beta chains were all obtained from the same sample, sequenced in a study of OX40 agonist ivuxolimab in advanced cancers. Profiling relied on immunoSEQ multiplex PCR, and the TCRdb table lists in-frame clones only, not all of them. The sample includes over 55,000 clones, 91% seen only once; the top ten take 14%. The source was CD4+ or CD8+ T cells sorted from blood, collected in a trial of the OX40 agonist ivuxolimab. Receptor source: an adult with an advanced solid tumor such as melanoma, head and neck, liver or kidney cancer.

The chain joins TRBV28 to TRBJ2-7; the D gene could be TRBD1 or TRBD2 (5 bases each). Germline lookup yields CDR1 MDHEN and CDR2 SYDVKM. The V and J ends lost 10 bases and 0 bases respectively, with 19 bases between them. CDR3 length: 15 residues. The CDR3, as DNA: TGTGCCACCATTCTTCCGGGACGGAGCTCCTACGAGCAGTACTTC. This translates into CATILPGRSSYEQYF. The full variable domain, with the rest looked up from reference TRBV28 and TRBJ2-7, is DVKVTQSSRYLVKRTGEKVFLECVQDMDHENMFWYRQDPGLGLRLIYFSYDVKMKEKGDIPEGYSVSREKKERFSLILESASTNQTSMYLCATILPGRSSYEQYFGPGTRLTVT.

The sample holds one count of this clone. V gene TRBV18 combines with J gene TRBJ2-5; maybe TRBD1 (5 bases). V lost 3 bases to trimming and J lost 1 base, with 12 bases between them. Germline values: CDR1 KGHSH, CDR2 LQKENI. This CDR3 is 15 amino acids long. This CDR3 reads CASSPSGGAQETQYF. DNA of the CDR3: TGTGCCAGCTCACCGTCTGGTGGGGCCCAAGAGACCCAGTACTTC.

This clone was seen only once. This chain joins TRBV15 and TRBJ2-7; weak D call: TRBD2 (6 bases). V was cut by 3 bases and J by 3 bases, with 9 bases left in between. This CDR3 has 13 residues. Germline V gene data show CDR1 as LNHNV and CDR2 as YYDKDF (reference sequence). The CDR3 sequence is CATSRGLDYEQYF. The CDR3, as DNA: TGTGCCACCAGCAGGGGACTTGACTACGAGCAGTACTTC.

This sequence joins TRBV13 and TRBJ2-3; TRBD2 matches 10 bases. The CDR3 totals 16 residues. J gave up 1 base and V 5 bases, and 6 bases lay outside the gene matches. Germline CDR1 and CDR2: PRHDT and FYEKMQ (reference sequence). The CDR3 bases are TGTGCCAGCAGCAACATGCTAGCGGGAGGCACAGATACGCAGTATTTT. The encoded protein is CASSNMLAGGTDTQYF.

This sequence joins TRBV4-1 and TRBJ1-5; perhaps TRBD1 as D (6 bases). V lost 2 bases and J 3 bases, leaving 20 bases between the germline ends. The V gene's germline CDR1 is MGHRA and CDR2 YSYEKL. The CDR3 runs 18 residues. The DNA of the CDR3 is TGCGCCAGCAGCCAACGTTGGAACAGGGATTTTAACAATCAGCCCCAGCATTTT. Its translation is CASSQRWNRDFNNQPQHF.

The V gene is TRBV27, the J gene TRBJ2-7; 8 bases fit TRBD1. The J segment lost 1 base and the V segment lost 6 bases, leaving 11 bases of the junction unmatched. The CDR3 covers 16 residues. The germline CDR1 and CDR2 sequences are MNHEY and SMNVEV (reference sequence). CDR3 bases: TGTGCCAGCAGGCCCGACCGGGACAGGATTTCCTACGAGCAGTACTTC. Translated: CASRPDRDRISYEQYF.

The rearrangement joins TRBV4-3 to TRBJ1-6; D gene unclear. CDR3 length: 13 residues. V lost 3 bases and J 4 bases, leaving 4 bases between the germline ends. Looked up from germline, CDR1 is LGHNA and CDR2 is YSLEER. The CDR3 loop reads CASSQGYNSPLHF. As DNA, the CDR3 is TGCGCCAGCAGCCAGGGGTATAATTCACCCCTCCACTTT.

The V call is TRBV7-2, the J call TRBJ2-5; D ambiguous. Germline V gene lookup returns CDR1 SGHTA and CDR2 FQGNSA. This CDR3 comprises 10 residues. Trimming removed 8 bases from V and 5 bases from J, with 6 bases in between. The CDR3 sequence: CASGRETQYF. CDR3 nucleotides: TGTGCCAGCGGTCGGGAGACCCAGTACTTC. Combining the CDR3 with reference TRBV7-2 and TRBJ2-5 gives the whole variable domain GAGVSQSPSNKVTEKGKDVELRCDPISGHTALYWYRQSLGQGLEFLIYFQGNSAPDKSGLPSDRFSAERTGGSVSTLTIQRTQQEDSAVYLCASGRETQYFGPGTRLLVL.

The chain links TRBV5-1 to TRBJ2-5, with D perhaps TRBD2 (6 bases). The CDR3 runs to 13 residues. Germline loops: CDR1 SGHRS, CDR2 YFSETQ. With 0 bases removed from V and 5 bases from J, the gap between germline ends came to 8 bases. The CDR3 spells CASSLGGVETQYF. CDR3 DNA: TGCGCCAGCAGCTTGGGCGGGGTCGAGACCCAGTACTTC.

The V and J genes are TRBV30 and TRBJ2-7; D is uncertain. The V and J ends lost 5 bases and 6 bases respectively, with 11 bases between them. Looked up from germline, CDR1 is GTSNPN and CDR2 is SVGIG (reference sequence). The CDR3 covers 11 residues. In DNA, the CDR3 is TGTGCCTGGGCTACGGCCTCCGAGCAGTACTTC. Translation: CAWATASEQYF. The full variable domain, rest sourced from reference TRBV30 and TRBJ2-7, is SQTIHQWPATLVQPVGSPLSLECTVEGTSNPNLYWYRQAAGRGLQLLFYSVGIGQISSEVPQNLSASRPQDRQFILSSKKLLLSDSGFYLCAWATASEQYFGPGTRLTVT.

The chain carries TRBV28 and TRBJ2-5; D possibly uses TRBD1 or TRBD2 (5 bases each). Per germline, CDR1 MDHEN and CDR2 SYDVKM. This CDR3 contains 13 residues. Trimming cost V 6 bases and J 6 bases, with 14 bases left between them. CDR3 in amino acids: CASSLKGRQTQYF. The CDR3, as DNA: TGTGCCAGCAGCCTAAAGGGACGCCAGACCCAGTACTTC.

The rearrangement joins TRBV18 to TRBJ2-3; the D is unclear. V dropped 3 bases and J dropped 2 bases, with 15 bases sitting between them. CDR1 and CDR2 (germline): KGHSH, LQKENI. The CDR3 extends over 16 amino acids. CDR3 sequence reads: CASSPRRSALTDTQYF. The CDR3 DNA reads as TGTGCCAGCTCACCGCGCCGTTCGGCTCTCACAGATACGCAGTATTTT.

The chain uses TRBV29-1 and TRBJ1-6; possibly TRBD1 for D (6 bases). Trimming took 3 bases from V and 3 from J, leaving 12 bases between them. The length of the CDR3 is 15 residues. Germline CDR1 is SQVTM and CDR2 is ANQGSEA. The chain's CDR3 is CSVETRQVYNSPLHF. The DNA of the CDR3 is TGCAGCGTTGAGACCCGACAGGTCTATAATTCACCCCTCCACTTT.

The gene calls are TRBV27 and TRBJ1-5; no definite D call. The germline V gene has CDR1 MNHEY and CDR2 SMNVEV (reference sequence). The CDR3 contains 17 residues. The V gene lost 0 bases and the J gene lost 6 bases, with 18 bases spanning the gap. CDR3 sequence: CASSLSFEGYFGQPQHF. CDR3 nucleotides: TGTGCCAGCAGTTTATCGTTTGAGGGTTACTTTGGTCAGCCCCAGCATTTT.

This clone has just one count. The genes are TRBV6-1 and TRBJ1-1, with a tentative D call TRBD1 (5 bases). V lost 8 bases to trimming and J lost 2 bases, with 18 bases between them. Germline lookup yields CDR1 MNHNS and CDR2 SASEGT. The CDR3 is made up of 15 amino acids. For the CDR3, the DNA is TGTGCCAGCTCTATCTGGACATCCCTTAACACTGAAGCTTTCTTT. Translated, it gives CASSIWTSLNTEAFF.

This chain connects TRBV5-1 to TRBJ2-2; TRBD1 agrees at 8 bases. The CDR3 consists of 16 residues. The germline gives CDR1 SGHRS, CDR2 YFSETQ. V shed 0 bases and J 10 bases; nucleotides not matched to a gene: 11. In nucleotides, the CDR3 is TGCGCCAGCAGCTTGGCCGGGGCAGGGGGCCTGGAGGAGCTGTTTTTT. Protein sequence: CASSLAGAGGLEELFF.

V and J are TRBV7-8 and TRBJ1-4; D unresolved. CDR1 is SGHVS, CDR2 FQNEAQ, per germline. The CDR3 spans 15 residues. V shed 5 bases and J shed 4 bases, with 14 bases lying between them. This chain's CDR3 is CASSIRQFNNEKLFF. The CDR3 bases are TGTGCCAGCAGCATCCGGCAATTTAATAATGAAAAACTGTTTTTT.

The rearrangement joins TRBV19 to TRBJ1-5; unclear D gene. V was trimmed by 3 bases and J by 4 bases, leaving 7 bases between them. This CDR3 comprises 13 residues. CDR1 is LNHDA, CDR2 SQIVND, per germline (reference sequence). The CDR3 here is CASSILRNQPQHF. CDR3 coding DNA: TGTGCCAGTAGTATTCTGAGGAATCAGCCCCAGCATTTT.